This T cell receptor beta chain emerged from a study of blood T cells in healthy people across ages. Sample-barcoded 5' priming and a J-beta primer mix drove a second PCR of roughly 6 to 12 cycles. MiXCR, applied by TCRdb to the 5' RACE reads, yields one record per CDR3 protein. The table has approximately 360,000 distinct CDR3 sequences, 45% to 65% seen once. Each individual donor underwent a draw of about 11 milliliters of peripheral blood. Total RNA extraction produced at least 5.5 micrograms (per sample) for the study. Sequencing was carried out using blood. This sequence was found in a man aged 60 to 75 in good health.

The DNA for the CDR3 is TGTGCCAGCAGTTCCCCCCTCCGAGCGCCGACAGATACGCAGTATTTT. It translates to CASSSPLRAPTDTQYF. The chain couples TRBV27 to TRBJ2-3; D not certain. V gave up 4 bases and J gave up 3 bases, with 17 bases separating them. The CDR3 runs 16 residues. Per germline, CDR1 MNHEY and CDR2 SMNVEV (reference sequence).